The present T cell receptor beta chain was sequenced within a study of graft-versus-host responses after intestinal transplantation. The wider study: Anti-thymocyte globulin was used for induction in all recipients, who then took tacrolimus and steroids for around 3 years.

The CDR3 is 16 amino acids. With V trimmed by 5 bases and J by 0 bases, 7 bases remained unmatched. Germline lookup yields CDR1 SGHTA and CDR2 FQGTGA. Profiling relied on immunoSEQ multiplex PCR, and the TCRdb table lists in-frame clones only, not all of them. Of some 5,600 clones in the sample, 25% to 30% are singletons; the top ten hold around 3%. Responder cells labeled with CFSE (about 200,000) were co-plated with irradiated stimulator cells labeled with violet dye (about 200,000). Sorted after the reaction were proliferating CFSE-low CD3+CD4+ and CD3+CD8+ responders. The sequence came from a human patient who was an organ donor for intestinal transplantation. This sample comprised alloreactive CD4+ T cells from a mixed lymphocyte reaction culture, obtained before transplantation. Subset described: CFSE-low proliferating T cells sorted from roughly 6-day pre-transplant mixed lymphocyte reaction (GvH or HvG direction). The chain is built from TRBV7-3 and TRBJ1-3, with 7 bases aligning to TRBD1. The CDR3 coding sequence is TGTGCCAGCAGCCGAAAACACAGGGGCTCTGGAAACACCATATATTTT. Its translation: CASSRKHRGSGNTIYF.